The subject of this entry is one T cell receptor (beta chain). The antigen is undetermined. The sample comes from a study of identical twins. Whole-study results and caveats: In monozygotic twins, models underestimated the sharing of out-of-frame TCR alpha. A partial confounding effect on zero-insertion analyses could come from invariant MAIT and iNKT cells.

TCRdb reanalysed the 5' RACE reads using MiXCR and keeps one entry per CDR3 protein. The repertoire holds around 690,000 distinct CDR3 sequences, with around 21% as singletons. The ends were cut back, 5 bases at V and 0 bases at J, with 8 bases in the middle. CDR1 is KGHSH and CDR2 is LQKENI in the germline V gene. CDR3 length equals 13 residues. The data were also submitted as part of a second study, on T cells expressing NK-cell markers. As reported in that work: Within the sequenced cohort of eight donors, seven exhibited HCMV seropositivity and one was seronegative.

Sequences were obtained from PBMCs. The origin of this receptor is a woman younger than 30 in good health. The V call is TRBV18, the J call TRBJ2-7; the D is unclear. CDR3 sequence (DNA): TGTGCCAGCTCAAGGGAAAACTCCTACGAGCAGTACTTC. It encodes CASSRENSYEQYF.